The rows below give T cell receptor beta chains drawn from one sample of a study of T cells in Graves' hyperthyroidism and ophthalmopathy. TCRdb redid the calling of the multiplex PCR reads with MiXCR, one entry per CDR3 protein. The profile shows 540,000 or so distinct CDR3 sequences, 15% to 19% of them singletons. Specimen: blood. These receptors came from a woman in her 30s with Graves' hyperthyroidism. The CDR3 runs from the conserved cysteine through the conserved F or W. The order of the fields is clone size, V gene, D gene, CDR3 length, J gene, CDR3 DNA, CDR3 protein. The D gene is left open where the match is weak. Size tells how often a clone was seen (once, few, many) or the class of an expanded clone, and some rows leave it out.

>many|TRBV7-2|TRBD2|16|TRBJ2-4
TGTGCCAGCAGCCCTGCCCAAGGTAGCGGGAAGAACATTCAGTACTTC
CASSPAQGSGKNIQYF
>few|TRBV14|TRBD2|17|TRBJ2-2
TGTGCCAGCAGCCGCCCCCTCCAAGGACTAGCCCCCGGGGAGCTGTTTTTT
CASSRPLQGLAPGELFF
>many|TRBV12-3/TRBV12-4|NA|15|TRBJ2-5
TGTGCCAGCAGTTTAGTGGCGACAGGTGGAAAGACCCAGTACTTC
CASSLVATGGKTQYF
>few|TRBV29-1|NA|13|TRBJ2-7
TGCAGCGTTGAAAAGGACTCAGCCTACGAGCAGTACTTC
CSVEKDSAYEQYF
>many|TRBV5-5|TRBD2|20|TRBJ2-7
TGTGCCAGCAGCAACCTCCGTCCGGGACTAGCGTTCCCTAGGGTCCACGAGCAGTACTTC
CASSNLRPGLAFPRVHEQYF
>NA|TRBV20-1|TRBD2|14|TRBJ2-7
TGCAGTGCTAGTCGGGAGGTTCTAAAGGGCGAGCAGTACTTC
CSASREVLKGEQYF
>NA|TRBV5-6|TRBD1|14|TRBJ2-7
TGTGCCAGCAGCGAAGACAGGGGTTCCTACGAGCAGTACTTC
CASSEDRGSYEQYF
>many|TRBV5-1|TRBD1|15|TRBJ2-1
TGCGCCAGCAGCTTGGGAGAGGGGGCTTACAATGAGCAGTTCTTC
CASSLGEGAYNEQFF
>many|TRBV12-3/TRBV12-4|NA|13|TRBJ1-1
TGTGCCAGCAGTTTCCAGGGTGGCACTGAAGCTTTCTTT
CASSFQGGTEAFF
>many|TRBV27|TRBD2|20|TRBJ2-3
TGTGCCAGCAGTCCCTCCGGACTAGCGGGAGTGGATGGGAGGACAGATACGCAGTATTTT
CASSPSGLAGVDGRTDTQYF
>many|TRBV5-1|NA|14|TRBJ2-2
TGCGCCAGCAGCATCGGGACGGTAACCGGGGAGCTGTTTTTT
CASSIGTVTGELFF
>NA|TRBV11-2|NA|11|TRBJ2-1
TGTGCCAGCAGCTCGAGGTGGGAGCAGTTCTTC
CASSSRWEQFF
>many|TRBV5-8|NA|15|TRBJ1-1
TGTGCCAGCAGCAAGAGTTCCGTCATGAACACTGAAGCTTTCTTT
CASSKSSVMNTEAFF
>many|TRBV5-1|TRBD1|14|TRBJ2-7
TGTGCCAGCAGCTTAGGGACAGGGGTGAGCGAGCAGTACTTC
CASSLGTGVSEQYF
>few|TRBV3-1|TRBD1|15|TRBJ1-4
TGTGCCAGCAGCCTTGACAGGGGGAGGAATGAAAAACTGTTTTTT
CASSLDRGRNEKLFF
>many|TRBV5-1|TRBD2|16|TRBJ2-7
TGCGCCAGCAGCTTGGGGGCTAGCGGGAGTAGCTACGAGCAGTACTTC
CASSLGASGSSYEQYF
>few|TRBV24-1|TRBD1|14|TRBJ2-5
TGTGCCACCAGTGGGTCACAGGGGCTAGAGACCCAGTACTTC
CATSGSQGLETQYF
>few|TRBV20-1|TRBD1|14|TRBJ2-3
TGCAGTGCTCCTCAGGGGGCATGGACAGATACGCAGTATTTT
CSAPQGAWTDTQYF
>few|TRBV6-1|TRBD1|15|TRBJ1-3
TGTGCCAGCACTATAAAGGGGGCGTCGGGAAACACCATATATTTT
CASTIKGASGNTIYF
>NA|TRBV20-1|TRBD2|10|TRBJ2-5
TGCAGTGCTGGAGGACTAGCGGGCGACTTC
CSAGGLAGDF
>many|TRBV7-2|TRBD2|17|TRBJ2-7
TGTGCCAGCAGCTTAATATCACTAGCGGGAGGTTGGGACGAGCAGTACTTC
CASSLISLAGGWDEQYF
>many|TRBV2|TRBD2|16|TRBJ2-3
TGTGCCAGCAGTGTTGGGCTAGCGGGATTTTCAGATACGCAGTATTTT
CASSVGLAGFSDTQYF
>many|TRBV27|NA|17|TRBJ2-1
TGTGCCAGCAGTTCCCGACTAAGCCCTAGCTCCTACAATGAGCAGTTCTTC
CASSSRLSPSSYNEQFF
>many|TRBV28|NA|14|TRBJ2-5
TGTGCCAGCAGTTTAGACAGAAACCAAGAGACCCAGTACTTC
CASSLDRNQETQYF